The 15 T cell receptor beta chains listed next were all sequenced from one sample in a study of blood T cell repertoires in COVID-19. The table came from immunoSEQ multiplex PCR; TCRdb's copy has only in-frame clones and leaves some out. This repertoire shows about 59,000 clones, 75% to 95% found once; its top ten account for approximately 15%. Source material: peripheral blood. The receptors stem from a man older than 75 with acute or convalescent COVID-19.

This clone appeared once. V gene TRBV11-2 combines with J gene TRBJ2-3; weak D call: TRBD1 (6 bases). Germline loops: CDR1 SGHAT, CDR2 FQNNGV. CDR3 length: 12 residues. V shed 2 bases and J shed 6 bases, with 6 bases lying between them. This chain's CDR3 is CASSLQGDTQYF. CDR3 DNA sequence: TGTGCCAGCAGCTTACAGGGGGATACGCAGTATTTT.

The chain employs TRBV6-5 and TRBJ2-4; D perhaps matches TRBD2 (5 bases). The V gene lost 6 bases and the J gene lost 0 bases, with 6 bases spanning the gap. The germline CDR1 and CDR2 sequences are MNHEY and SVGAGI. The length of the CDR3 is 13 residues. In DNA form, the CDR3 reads TGTGCCAGCAGGGACTTAGCCAAAAACATTCAGTACTTC. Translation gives CASRDLAKNIQYF.

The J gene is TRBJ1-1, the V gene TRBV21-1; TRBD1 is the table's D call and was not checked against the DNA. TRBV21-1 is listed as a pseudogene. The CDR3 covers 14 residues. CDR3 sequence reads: CASSKKRCRQGAFF. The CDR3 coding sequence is TGTGCCAGCAGCAAAAAGCGATGTCGACAGGGTGCTTTCTTT.

CDR3 loop: CAWGSRRGYGYTF. The CDR3 coding sequence is TGTGCCTGGGGTTCCCGGAGGGGCTATGGCTACACCTTC. The chain joins TRBV30 to TRBJ1-2, with a possible D match to TRBD1 (5 bases). The CDR3 totals 13 residues. CDR1 and CDR2 (germline): GTSNPN, SVGIG (reference sequence). With 5 bases removed from V and 4 bases from J, the gap between germline ends came to 14 bases.

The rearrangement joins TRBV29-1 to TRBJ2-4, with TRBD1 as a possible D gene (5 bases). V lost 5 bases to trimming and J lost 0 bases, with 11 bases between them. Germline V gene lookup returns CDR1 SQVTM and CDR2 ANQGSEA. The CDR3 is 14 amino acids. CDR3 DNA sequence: TGCAGCGTTCGACAGACCTTAGCCAAAAACATTCAGTACTTC. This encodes CSVRQTLAKNIQYF. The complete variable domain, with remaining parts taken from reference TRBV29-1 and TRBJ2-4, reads SAVISQKPSRDICQRGTSLTIQCQVDSQVTMMFWYRQQPGQSLTLIATANQGSEATYESGFVIDKFPISRPNLTFSTLTVSNMSPEDSSIYLCSVRQTLAKNIQYFGAGTRLSVL.

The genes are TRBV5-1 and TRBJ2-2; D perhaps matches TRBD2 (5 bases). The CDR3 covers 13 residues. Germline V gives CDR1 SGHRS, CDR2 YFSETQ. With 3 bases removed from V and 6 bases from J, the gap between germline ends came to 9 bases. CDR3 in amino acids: CASSWGEAGELFF. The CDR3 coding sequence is TGCGCCAGCAGCTGGGGAGAGGCCGGGGAGCTGTTTTTT.

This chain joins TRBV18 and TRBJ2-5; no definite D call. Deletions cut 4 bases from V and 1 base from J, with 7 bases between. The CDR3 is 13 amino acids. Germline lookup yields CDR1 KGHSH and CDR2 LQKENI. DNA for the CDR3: TGTGCCAGCTCACAAACCAGCCAAGAGACCCAGTACTTC. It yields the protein CASSQTSQETQYF.

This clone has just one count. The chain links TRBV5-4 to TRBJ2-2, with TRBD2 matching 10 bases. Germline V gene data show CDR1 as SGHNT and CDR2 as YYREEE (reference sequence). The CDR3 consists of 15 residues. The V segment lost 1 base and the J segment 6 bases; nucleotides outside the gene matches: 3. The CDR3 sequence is CASSLQRGGAGELFF. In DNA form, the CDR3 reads TGTGCCAGCAGCTTGCAGCGGGGGGGCGCCGGGGAGCTGTTTTTT.

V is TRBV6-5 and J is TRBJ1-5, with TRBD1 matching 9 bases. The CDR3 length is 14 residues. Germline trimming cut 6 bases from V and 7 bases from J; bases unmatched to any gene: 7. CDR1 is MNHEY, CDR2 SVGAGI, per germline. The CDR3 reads CASSRDRVVQPQHF. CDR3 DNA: TGTGCCAGCAGCCGGGACAGGGTGGTACAGCCCCAGCATTTT.

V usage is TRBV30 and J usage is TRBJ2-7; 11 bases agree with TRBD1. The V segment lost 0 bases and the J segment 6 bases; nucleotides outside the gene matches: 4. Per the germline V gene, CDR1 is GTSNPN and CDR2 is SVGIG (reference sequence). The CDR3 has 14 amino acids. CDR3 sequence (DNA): TGTGCCTGGAGTGTACCGGACAGGGGGCGCGAGCAGTACTTC. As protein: CAWSVPDRGREQYF.

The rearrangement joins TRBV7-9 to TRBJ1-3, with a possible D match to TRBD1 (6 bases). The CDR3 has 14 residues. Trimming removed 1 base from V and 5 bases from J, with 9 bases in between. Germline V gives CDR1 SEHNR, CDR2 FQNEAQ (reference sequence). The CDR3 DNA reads TGTGCCAGCAGCTTAGACAGGGAGAGAAACACCATATATTTT. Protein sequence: CASSLDRERNTIYF.

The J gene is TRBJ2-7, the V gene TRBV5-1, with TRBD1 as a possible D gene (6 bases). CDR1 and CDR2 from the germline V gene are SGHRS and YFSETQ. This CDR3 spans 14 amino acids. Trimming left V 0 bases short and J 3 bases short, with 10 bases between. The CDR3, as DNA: TGCGCCAGCAGCTTGGGGGACAACTACTACGAGCAGTACTTC. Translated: CASSLGDNYYEQYF.

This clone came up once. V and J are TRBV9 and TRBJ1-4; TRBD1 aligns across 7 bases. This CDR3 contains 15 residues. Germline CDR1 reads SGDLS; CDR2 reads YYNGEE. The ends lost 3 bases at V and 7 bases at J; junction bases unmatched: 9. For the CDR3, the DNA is TGTGCCAGCAGCGCCACAGGGGCCCGGGGTGAAAAACTGTTTTTT. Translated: CASSATGARGEKLFF.

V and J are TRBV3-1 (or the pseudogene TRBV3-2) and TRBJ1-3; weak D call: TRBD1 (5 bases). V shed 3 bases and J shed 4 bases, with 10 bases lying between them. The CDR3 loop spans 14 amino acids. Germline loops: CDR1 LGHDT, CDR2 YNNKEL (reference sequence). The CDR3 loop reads CASSQTVRGNTIYF. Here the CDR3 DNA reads TGTGCCAGCAGCCAGACAGTCAGGGGAAACACCATATATTTT.

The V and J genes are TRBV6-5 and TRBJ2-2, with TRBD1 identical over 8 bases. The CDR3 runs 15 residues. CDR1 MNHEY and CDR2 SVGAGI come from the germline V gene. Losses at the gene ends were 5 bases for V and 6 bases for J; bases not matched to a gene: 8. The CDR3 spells CASSKNRGVSGELFF. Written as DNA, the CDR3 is TGTGCCAGCAGTAAAAACAGGGGGGTCTCCGGGGAGCTGTTTTTT.